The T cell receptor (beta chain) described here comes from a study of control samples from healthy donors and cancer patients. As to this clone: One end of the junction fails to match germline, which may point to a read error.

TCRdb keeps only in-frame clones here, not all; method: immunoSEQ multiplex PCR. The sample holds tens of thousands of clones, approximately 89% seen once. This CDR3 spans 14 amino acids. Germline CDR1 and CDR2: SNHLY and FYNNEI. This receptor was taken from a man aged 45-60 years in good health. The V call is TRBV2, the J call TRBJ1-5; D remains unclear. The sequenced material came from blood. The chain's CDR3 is CASSAGRWNQPRHF. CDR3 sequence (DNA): TGTGCCAGCAGTGCGGGGAGGTGGAATCAGCCCCGGCATTTT. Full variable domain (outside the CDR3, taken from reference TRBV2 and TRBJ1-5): EPEVTQTPSHQVTQMGQEVILRCVPISNHLYFYWYRQILGQKVEFLVSFYNNEISEKSEIFDDQFSVERPDGSNFTLKIRSTKLEDSAMYFCASSAGRWNQPRHFGDGTRLSIL.